Sequencing of this TCR beta chain was carried out in a study of T cell responses to AZD1222 COVID-19 vaccine. General observations from the study: Donors skewed white British and female; clonal diversity was possibly underestimated. Along spike, vaccine-associated CD4 TCRs were found throughout, with dominance at 160-218 and 743-854.

Comment on this clone: Its target is not known.

CDR1 is SGHTA and CDR2 is FQGTGA in the germline V gene. The CDR3 runs 15 residues. V was pared by 5 bases and J by 1 base, with 4 bases of the junction left unmatched. Libraries were prepared by immunoSEQ multiplex PCR; TCRdb keeps only in-frame clonotypes and omits some of them. Of approximately 120,000 clones listed, roughly 90% are singletons. This receptor was taken from an adult in good health. The rearrangement links TRBV7-3 to TRBJ2-3, with TRBD1 matching 9 bases. The sample consisted of peripheral blood, taken on day 0 of AZD1222 vaccination. CDR3 loop: CASSPRDRGTDTQYF. The CDR3 DNA reads as TGTGCCAGCAGCCCCCGGGACAGGGGCACAGATACGCAGTATTTT.